This T cell receptor (beta chain) originates from a study of T cell clusters in autoimmune cytopenias. TRB was amplified from around 250 ng of peripheral blood genomic DNA per sample. The CDR3 is made up of 16 amino acids. Germline values: CDR1 LNHDA, CDR2 SQIVND (reference sequence). One tube held mixed TRB-A and TRB-B primer pools for touch-down PCR. TCRdb re-called the multiplex PCR reads and gives one entry per CDR3 protein, without DNA. The sample includes under 2,500 distinct CDR3 sequences. These data were likewise used in another study, on T cell repertoires in aging, cancer and after chemotherapy.

This receptor was taken from a human donor in good health. The sequencing input was peripheral blood. The rearrangement links TRBV19 to TRBJ2-1; there is no DNA to check the TCRdb D call of TRBD1. The CDR3 loop is CASSSFPGTGTREQFF. The full variable domain, rest sourced from reference TRBV19 and TRBJ2-1, is DGGITQSPKYLFRKEGQNVTLSCEQNLNHDAMYWYRQDPGQGLRLIYYSQIVNDFQKGDIAEGYSVSREKKESFPLTVTSAQKNPTAFYLCASSSFPGTGTREQFFGPGTRLTVL.